This TCR beta chain was identified in a study of T cells in Graves' hyperthyroidism and ophthalmopathy. Notes on the study in general: Ophthalmopathy onset followed model prediction by a median about 6.9 months. Blood also held most thyroid clonotypes expanded beyond 0.001.

Disease duration under 2 months; hyperthyroidism patients were aged 18 to 65. Clinical symptoms, serum thyroxine and TRAb, thyroid ultrasound and orbital computed tomography together formed the diagnostic basis. Researchers amplified the TCR beta CDR3 regions from RNA transcripts. A first-round RT-PCR of the TCR CDR3 used the HTBI primer set. MiXCR, applied by TCRdb to the multiplex PCR reads, yields one record per CDR3 protein. The sample has about 290,000 distinct CDR3 sequences, about 14% seen once. This clonotype was detected only a few times. Its antigen is unidentified. Sequencing input: blood. This receptor was taken from a woman aged 25 to 39 with Graves' hyperthyroidism that later progressed to Graves' ophthalmopathy.

This CDR3 is CASSSAPGQGNTEAFF. As DNA, the CDR3 is TGTGCCAGTAGTTCCGCTCCGGGACAGGGGAACACTGAAGCTTTCTTT. V usage is TRBV19 and J usage is TRBJ1-1; 9 bases line up with TRBD1. The germline V gene has CDR1 LNHDA and CDR2 SQIVND (reference sequence). V lost 5 bases, J lost 1 base, and 8 bases stayed unmatched. This CDR3 has 16 residues.